This T cell receptor beta chain was sequenced for a study of T cell responses to AZD1222 COVID-19 vaccine. Some clones are missing from TCRdb's copy, which holds only in-frame ones; the method was immunoSEQ multiplex PCR. The sample includes some 190,000 clones, approximately 91% of them seen just once. In the case of this clone: Its matching antigen is unknown.

General study findings and limits: There were vaccine-associated CD4 TCRs across spike, dominant at 160-218 and 743-854. Baseline serology detected seropositivity in only a handful of AZD1222 recipients. With two AZD1222 doses given, Spike-specific TCR breadth and depth both rose.

V was clipped by 2 bases and J by 0 bases; unmatched bases: 3. This CDR3 has 16 amino acids. Germline V gene sequence: CDR1 GTSNPN, CDR2 SVGIG (reference sequence). This sequence joins TRBV30 and TRBJ2-6; 8 nucleotides line up with TRBD1. The source of this sequence is an adult who received the AZD1222 COVID-19 vaccine. This sample comprised peripheral blood, obtained 28 days after the second AZD1222 dose. CDR3 in amino acids: CAWSRTGSSGANVLTF. In nucleotides, the CDR3 is TGTGCCTGGAGTAGGACAGGGTCCTCTGGGGCCAACGTCCTGACTTTC.